The source of this T cell receptor (beta chain) is a study of cytomegalovirus exposure and HLA in healthy donors. For the study at large: The platform used for the roughly 110 validation repertoires matched that of the 650 to 750 first-cohort repertoires, a later analysis reported.

Separation from the roughly 700-subject first cohort characterized the roughly 130-subject validation cohort, to which the donors belonged. The method was immunoSEQ multiplex PCR; TCRdb's version includes in-frame clones alone and lacks a portion of them. This table has fewer than 300,000 clones, roughly 90% appearing once. Germline V CDR1 and CDR2: SGDLS, YYNGEE. V lost 4 bases to trimming and J lost 3 bases; unmatched junction nucleotides: 2. The CDR3 has 15 amino acids. Material: PBMCs. The clonotype was recovered from a woman aged 18-29 years in good health and CMV-seronegative. The chain employs TRBV9 and TRBJ2-5; TRBD2 aligns across 14 bases. The CDR3: CASSLTSGREETQYF. The CDR3, as DNA: TGTGCCAGCAGCCTGACTAGCGGGAGGGAAGAGACCCAGTACTTC.